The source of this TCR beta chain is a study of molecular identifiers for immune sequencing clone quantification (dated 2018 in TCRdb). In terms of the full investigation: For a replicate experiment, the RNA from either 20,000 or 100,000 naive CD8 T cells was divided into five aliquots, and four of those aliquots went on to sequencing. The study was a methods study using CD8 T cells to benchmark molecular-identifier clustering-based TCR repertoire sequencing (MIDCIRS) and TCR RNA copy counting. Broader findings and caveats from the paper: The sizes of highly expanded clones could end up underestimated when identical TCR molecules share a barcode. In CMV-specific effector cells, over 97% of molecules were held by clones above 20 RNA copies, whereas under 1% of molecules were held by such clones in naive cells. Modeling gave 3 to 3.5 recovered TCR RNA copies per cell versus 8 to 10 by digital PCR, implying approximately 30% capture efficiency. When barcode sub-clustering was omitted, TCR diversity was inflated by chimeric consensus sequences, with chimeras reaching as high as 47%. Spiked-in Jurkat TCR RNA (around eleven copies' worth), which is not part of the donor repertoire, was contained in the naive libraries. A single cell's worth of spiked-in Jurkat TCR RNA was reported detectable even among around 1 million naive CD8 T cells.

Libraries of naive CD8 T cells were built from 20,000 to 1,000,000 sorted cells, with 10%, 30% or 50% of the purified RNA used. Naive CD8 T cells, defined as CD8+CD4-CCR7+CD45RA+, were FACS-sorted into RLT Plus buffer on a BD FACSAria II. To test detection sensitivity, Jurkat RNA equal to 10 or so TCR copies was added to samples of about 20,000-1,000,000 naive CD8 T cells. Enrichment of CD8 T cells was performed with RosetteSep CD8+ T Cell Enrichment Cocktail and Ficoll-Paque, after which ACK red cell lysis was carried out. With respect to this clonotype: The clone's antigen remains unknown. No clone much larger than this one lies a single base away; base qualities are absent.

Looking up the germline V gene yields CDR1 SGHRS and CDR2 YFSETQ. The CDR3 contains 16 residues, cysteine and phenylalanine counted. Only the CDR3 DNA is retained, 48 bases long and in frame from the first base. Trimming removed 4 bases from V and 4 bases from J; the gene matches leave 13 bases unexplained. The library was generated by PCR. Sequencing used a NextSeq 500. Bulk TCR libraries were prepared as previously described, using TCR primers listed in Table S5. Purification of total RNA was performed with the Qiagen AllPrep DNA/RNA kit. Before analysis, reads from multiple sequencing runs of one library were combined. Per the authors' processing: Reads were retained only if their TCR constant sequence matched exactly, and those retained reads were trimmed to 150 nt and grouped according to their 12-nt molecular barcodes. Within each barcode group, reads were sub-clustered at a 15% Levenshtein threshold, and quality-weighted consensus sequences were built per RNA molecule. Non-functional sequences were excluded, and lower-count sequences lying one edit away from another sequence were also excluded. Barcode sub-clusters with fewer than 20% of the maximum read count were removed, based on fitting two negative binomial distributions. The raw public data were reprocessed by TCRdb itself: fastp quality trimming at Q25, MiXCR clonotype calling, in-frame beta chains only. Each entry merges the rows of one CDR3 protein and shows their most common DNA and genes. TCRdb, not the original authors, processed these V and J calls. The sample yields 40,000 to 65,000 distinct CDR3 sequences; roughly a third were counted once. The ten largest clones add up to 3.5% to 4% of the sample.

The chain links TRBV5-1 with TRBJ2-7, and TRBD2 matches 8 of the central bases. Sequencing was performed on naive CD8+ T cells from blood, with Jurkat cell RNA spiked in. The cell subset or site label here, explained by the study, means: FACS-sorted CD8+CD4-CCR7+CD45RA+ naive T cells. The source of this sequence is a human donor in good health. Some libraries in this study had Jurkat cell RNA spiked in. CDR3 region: CASSPELADNQYEQYF. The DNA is TGCGCCAGCAGCCCGGAACTAGCGGACAATCAGTACGAGCAGTACTTC.